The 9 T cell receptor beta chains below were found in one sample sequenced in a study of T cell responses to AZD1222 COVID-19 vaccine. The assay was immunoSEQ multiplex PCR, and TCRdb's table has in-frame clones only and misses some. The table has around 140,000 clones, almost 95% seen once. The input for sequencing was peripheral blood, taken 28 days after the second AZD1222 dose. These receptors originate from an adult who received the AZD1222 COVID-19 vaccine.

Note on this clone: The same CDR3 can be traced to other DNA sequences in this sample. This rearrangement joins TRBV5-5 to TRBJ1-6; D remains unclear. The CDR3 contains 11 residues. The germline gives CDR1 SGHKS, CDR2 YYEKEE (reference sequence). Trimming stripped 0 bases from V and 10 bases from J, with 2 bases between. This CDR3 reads CASSLGSPLHF. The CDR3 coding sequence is TGTGCCAGCAGCTTGGGGTCACCCCTCCACTTT.

The CDR3 is CASSFWRERTDTQYF. The CDR3 DNA is TGTGCCAGCAGCTTCTGGCGGGAGCGCACAGATACGCAGTATTTT. The chain employs TRBV7-8 and TRBJ2-3; 7 positions match TRBD2. Germline CDR1 SGHVS, CDR2 FQNEAQ. The CDR3 covers 15 residues. V shed 3 bases and J 1 base; nucleotides not matched to a gene: 4.

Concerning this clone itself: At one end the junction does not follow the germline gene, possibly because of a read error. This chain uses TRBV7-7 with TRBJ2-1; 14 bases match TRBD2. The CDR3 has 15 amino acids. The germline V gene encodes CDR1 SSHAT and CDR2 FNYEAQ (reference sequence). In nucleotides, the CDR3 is TGTGCTAGCAGTTCCGGGACTAGCGGGAGAGGTGAGCAGTTCTTC. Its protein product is CASSSGTSGRGEQFF.

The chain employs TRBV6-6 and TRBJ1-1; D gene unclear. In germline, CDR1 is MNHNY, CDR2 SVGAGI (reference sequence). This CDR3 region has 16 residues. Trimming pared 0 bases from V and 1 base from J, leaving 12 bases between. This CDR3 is CASSYSERTSNTEAFF. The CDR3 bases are TGTGCCAGCAGTTACTCGGAGCGCACATCGAACACTGAAGCTTTCTTT.

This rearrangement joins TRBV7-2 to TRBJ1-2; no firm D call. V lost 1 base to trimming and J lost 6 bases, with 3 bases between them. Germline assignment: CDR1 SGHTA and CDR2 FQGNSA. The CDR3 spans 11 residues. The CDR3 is CASSLGNGYTF. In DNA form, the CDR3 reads TGTGCCAGCAGCTTAGGGAATGGCTACACCTTC.

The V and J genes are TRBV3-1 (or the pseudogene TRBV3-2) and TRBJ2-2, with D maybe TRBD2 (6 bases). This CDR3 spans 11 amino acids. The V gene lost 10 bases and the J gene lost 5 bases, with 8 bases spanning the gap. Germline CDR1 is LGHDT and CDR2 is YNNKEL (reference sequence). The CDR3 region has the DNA TGTGCCATCGGGACTACCGGGGAGCTGTTTTTT. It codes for CAIGTTGELFF.

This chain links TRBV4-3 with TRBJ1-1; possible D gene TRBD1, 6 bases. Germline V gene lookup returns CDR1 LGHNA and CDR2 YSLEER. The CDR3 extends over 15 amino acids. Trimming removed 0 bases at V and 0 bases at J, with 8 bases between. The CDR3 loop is CASSQEHRVNTEAFF. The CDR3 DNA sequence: TGCGCCAGCAGCCAAGAACACAGGGTGAACACTGAAGCTTTCTTT.

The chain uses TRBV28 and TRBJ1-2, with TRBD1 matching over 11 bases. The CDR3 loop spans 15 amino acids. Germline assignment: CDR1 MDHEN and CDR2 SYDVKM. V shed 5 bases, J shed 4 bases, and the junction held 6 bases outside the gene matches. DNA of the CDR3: TGTGCCAGCAGTCCGAGGACAGGGGGCACCTATGGCTACACCTTC. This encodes CASSPRTGGTYGYTF.

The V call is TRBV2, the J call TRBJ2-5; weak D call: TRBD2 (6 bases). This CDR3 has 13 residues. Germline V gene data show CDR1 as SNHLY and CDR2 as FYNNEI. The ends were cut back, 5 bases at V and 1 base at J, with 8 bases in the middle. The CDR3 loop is CASSLGGQETQYF. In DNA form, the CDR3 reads TGTGCCAGCAGTTTGGGAGGCCAAGAGACCCAGTACTTC.